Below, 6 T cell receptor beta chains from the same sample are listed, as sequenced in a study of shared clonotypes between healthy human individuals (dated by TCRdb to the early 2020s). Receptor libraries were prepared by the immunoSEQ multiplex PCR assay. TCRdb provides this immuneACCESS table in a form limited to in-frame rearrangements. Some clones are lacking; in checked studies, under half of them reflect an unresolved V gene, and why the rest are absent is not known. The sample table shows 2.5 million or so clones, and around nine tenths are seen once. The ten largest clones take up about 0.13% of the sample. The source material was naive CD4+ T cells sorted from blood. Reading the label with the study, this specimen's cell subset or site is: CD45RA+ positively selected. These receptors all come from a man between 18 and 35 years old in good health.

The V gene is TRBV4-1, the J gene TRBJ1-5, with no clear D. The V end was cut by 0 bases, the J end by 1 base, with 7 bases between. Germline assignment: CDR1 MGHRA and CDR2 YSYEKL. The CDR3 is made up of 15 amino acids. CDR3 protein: CASSQDGASNQPQHF. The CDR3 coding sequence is TGCGCCAGCAGCCAAGACGGAGCAAGCAATCAGCCCCAGCATTTT.

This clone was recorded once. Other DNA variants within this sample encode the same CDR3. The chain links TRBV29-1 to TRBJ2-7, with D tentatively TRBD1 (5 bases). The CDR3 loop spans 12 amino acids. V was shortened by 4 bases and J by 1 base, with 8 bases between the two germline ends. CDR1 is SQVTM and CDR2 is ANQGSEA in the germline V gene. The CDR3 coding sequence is TGCAGCGTTGTGCAGGGTTCCTACGAGCAGTACTTC. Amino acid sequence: CSVVQGSYEQYF.

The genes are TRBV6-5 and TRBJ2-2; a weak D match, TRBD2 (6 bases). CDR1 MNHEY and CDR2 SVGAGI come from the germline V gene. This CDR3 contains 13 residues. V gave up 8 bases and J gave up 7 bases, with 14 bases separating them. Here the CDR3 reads CASSGRTNGELFF. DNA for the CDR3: TGTGCCAGCTCGGGACGGACTAACGGGGAGCTGTTTTTT.

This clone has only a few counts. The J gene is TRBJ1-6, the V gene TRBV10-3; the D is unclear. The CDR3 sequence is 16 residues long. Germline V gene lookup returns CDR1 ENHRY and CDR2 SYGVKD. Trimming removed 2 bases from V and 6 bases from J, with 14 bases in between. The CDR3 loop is CAISELASSLNSPLHF. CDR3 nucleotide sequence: TGTGCCATCAGTGAGCTGGCATCAAGCCTTAATTCACCCCTCCACTTT.

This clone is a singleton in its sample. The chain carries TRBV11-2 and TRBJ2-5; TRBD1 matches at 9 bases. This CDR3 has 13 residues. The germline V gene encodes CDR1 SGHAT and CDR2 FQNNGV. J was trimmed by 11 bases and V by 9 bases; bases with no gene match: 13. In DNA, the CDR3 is TGTGCCAGTAGCATACAGGGGGCGGGTGAGCAGTACTTC. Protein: CASSIQGAGEQYF.

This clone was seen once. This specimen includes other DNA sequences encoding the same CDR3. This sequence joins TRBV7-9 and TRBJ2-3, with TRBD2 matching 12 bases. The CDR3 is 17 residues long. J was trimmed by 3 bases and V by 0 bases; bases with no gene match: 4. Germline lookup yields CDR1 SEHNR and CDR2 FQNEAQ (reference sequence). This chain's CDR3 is CASSLALAGGRTDTQYF. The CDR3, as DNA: TGTGCCAGCAGCTTAGCGCTAGCGGGAGGGCGTACAGATACGCAGTATTTT.